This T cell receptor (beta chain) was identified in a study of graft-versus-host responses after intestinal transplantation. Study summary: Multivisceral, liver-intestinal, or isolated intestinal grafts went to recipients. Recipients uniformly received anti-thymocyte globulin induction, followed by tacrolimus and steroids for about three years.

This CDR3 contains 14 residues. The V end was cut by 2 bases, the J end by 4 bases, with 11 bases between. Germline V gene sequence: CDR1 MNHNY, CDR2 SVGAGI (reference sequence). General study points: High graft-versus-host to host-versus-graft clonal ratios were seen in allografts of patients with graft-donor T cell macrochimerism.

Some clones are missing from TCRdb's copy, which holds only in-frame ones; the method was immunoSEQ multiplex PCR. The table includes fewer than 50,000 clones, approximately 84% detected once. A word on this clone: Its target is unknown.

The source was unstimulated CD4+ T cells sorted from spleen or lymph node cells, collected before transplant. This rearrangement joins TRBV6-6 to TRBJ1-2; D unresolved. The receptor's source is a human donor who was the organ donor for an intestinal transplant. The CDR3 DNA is TGTGCCAGCAGTTACGAGTTGGGGTCCTATGGCTACACCTTC. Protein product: CASSYELGSYGYTF.